This T cell receptor beta chain emerged from a study of beta chain features in type 1 diabetes. Regarding the study as a whole: The analysis here could not establish whether HLA type shapes TCRB rearrangement. Among all four CD4+ subsets, Type 1 diabetes patients had TCRB CDR3s that were moderately but significantly shorter.

Purity (above 95%) was reached by all sorted populations. Details on this clone: Its target is not known.

Expressed TCRB transcripts were sequenced, since all the RNA that had been isolated was reverse transcribed. Generated by immunoSEQ multiplex PCR, the TCRdb table keeps only in-frame clones and is missing some. The data hold about 280,000 clones, with approximately 15% observed a single time. The V end lost 7 bases, the J end lost 1 base, and 8 bases lay between the germline ends. Per the germline V gene, CDR1 is MNHEY and CDR2 is SVGAGI. The CDR3 extends over 13 amino acids. The sample taken for sequencing was naive CD4+ T cells from blood. This chain connects TRBV6-5 to TRBJ1-5; a weak D match, TRBD1 (5 bases). The receptor was derived from a young man with type 1 diabetes. The CDR3 region has the DNA TGTGCCAGCAACCAGGGCAGCAATCAGCCCCAGCATTTT. Residues: CASNQGSNQPQHF.